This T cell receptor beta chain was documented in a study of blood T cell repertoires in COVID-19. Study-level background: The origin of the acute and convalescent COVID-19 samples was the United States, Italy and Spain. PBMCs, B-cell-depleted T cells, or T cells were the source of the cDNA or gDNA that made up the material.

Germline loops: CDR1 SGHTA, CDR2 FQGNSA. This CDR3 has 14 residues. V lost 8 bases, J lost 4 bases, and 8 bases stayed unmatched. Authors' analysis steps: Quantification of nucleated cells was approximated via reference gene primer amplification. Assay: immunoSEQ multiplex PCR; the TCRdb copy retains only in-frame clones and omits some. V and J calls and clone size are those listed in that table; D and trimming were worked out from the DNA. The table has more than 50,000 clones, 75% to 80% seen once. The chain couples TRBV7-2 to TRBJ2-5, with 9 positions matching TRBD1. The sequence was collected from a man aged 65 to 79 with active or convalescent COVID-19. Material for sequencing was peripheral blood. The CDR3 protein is CASLLTGGRETQYF. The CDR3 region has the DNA TGTGCCAGCCTCTTGACAGGGGGTCGAGAGACCCAGTACTTC.